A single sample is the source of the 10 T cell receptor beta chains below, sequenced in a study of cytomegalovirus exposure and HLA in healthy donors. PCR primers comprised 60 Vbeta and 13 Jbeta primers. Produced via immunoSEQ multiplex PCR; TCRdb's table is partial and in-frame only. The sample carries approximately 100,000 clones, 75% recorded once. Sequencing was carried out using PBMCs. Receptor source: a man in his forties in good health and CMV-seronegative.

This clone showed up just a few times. The CDR3 sequence is CASSQDRSYGYTF. CDR3 in DNA: TGTGCCAGCAGCCAGGACAGGTCCTATGGCTACACCTTC. The chain couples TRBV7-6 to TRBJ1-2, with 7 positions matching TRBD1. The germline V gene encodes CDR1 SGHVS and CDR2 FNYEAQ. V dropped 5 bases and J dropped 4; count of bases not matched to a gene: 4. The CDR3 is made up of 13 amino acids.

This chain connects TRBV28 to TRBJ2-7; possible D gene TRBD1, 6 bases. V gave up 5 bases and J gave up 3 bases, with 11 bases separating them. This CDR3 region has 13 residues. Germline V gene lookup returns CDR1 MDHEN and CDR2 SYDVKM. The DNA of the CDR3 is TGTGCCAGCAGTACCGGACAGCTCTACGAGCAGTACTTC. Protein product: CASSTGQLYEQYF.

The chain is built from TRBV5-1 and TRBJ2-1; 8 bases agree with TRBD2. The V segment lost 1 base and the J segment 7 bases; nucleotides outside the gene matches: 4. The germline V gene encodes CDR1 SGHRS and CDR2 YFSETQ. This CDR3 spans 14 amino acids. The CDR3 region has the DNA TGCGCCAGCAGCTTGATGCCGGGGGGGAATGAGCAGTTCTTC. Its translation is CASSLMPGGNEQFF.

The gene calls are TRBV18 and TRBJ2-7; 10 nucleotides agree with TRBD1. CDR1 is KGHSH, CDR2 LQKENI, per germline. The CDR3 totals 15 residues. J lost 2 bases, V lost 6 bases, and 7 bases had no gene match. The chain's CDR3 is CASSLGQGGTYEQYF. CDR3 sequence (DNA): TGTGCCAGCTCGCTCGGACAGGGGGGCACCTACGAGCAGTACTTC.

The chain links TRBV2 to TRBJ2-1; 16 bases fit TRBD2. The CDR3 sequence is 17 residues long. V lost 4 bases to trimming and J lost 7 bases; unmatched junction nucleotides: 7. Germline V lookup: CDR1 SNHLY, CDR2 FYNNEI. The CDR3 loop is CASSGSGLAGGQNEQFF. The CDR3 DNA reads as TGTGCCAGCAGTGGGTCGGGACTAGCGGGGGGGCAAAATGAGCAGTTCTTC.

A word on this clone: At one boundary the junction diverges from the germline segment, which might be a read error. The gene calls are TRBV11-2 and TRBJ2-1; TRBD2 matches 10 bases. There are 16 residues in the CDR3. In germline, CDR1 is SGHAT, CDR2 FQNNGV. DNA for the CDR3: TGTGCCAGCAGCTTGGGGACTAAGCGGGGGGGCAATGGGCAGTTCTTC. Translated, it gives CASSLGTKRGGNGQFF.

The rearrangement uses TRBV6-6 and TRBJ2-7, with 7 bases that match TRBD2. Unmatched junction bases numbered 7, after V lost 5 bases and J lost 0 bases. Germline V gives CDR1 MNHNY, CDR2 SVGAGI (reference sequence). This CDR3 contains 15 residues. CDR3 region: CASSKLARSSYEQYF. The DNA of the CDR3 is TGTGCCAGCAGTAAACTAGCGAGGAGCTCCTACGAGCAGTACTTC.

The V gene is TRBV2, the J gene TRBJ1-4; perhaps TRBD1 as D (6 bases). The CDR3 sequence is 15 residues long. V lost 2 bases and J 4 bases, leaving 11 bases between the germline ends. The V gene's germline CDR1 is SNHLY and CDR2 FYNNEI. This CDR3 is CASSERTGINEKLFF. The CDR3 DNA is TGTGCCAGCAGTGAACGCACAGGGATTAATGAAAAACTGTTTTTT.

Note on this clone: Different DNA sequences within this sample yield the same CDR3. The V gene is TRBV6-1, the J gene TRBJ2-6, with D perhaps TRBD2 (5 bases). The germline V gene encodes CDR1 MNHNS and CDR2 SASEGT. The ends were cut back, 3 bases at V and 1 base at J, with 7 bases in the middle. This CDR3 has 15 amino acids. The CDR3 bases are TGTGCCAGCAGTGAGACGGGGTCTGGGGCCAACGTCCTGACTTTC. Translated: CASSETGSGANVLTF.

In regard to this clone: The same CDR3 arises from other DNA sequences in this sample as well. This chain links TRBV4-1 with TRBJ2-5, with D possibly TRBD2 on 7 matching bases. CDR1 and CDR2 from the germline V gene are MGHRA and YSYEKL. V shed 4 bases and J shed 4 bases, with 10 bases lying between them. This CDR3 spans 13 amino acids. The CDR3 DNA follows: TGCGCCAGCAGCCGCGGGGGCGCAGAGACCCAGTACTTC. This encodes CASSRGGAETQYF.